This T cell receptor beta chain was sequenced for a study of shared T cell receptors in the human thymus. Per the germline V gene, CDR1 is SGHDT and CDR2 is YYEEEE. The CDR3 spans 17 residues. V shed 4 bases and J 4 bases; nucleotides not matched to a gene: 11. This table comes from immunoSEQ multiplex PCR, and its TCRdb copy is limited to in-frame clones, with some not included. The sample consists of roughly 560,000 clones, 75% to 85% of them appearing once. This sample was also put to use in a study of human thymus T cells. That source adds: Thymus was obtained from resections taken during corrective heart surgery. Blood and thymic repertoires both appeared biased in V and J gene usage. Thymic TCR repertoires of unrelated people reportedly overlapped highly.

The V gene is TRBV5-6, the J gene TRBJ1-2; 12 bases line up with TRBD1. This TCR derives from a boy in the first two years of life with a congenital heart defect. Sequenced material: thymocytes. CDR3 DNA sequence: TGTGCCAGCAGCATACCGGGACAGGGGGCGGTAGCCTATGGCTACACCTTC. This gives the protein CASSIPGQGAVAYGYTF. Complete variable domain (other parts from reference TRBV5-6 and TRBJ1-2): DAGVTQSPTHLIKTRGQQVTLRCSPKSGHDTVSWYQQALGQGPQFIFQYYEEEERQRGNFPDRFSGHQFPNYSSELNVNALLLGDSALYLCASSIPGQGAVAYGYTFGSGTRLTVV.